This TCR beta chain is from a study of regulatory T cells in long-lasting Graves disease. Study at large: Those Graves' patients who were newly diagnosed had been on antithyroid drugs under 3 months.

Combining iRepertoire HTBI primers with Arm-PCR of CDR3 regions, the authors built TCR beta libraries. TCRdb redid the calling of the multiplex PCR reads with MiXCR, one entry per CDR3 protein. Of about 520,000 distinct CDR3 sequences in the sample, approximately 12% were seen once. The time point denotes: newly diagnosed GD, antithyroid drugs for less than 3 months. From PBMCs, RNA was extracted and then used to make the TCR library. This clonotype was counted only a few times. Germline CDR1 MDHEN, CDR2 SYDVKM. Trimming cost V 9 bases and J 5 bases, with 14 bases left between them. The CDR3 consists of 13 residues. This sample was also put to use in a study of T cells in Graves' hyperthyroidism and ophthalmopathy. That work adds: Using 13 V-J features, a model discriminated ophthalmopathy from stable hyperthyroidism.

J is TRBJ1-5 and V is TRBV28; D uncertain. The sequence came from a woman aged 25 to 39 with Graves disease. Sequencing was performed on peripheral blood mononuclear cells (PBMCs), taken at new diagnosis, from a patient treated with antithyroid drugs. The CDR3 loop reads CASRSLGDQPQHF. The CDR3 nucleotides read TGTGCCAGTAGAAGCCTTGGGGATCAGCCCCAGCATTTT.